This T cell receptor (beta chain) was captured by sequencing in a study of T cells in Graves' hyperthyroidism and ophthalmopathy. Whole-study context: Initial diagnosis, before any treatment, was when peripheral blood was collected.

Regions amplified from RNA transcripts were the TCR beta CDR3 regions. The TCR CDR3 first-round RT-PCR relied on the HTBI primer set. TCRdb ran MiXCR on the multiplex PCR reads and lists one entry per CDR3 protein. Altogether 250,000 to 350,000 distinct CDR3 sequences are present, about a sixth being singletons, with the ten largest covering around 61%. This clonotype was picked up many times. The diagnostic basis comprised clinical symptoms, serum thyroxine and TRAb, thyroid ultrasound and orbital computed tomography. Germline loops: CDR1 DFQATT, CDR2 SNEGSKA (reference sequence). The CDR3 consists of 16 residues. The V end lost 5 bases, the J end lost 4 bases, and 24 bases lay between the germline ends.

The chain has TRBV20-1 and TRBJ2-7; unclear D gene. Sequencing used blood. The sequence was collected from a woman aged 55-70 years with Graves' ophthalmopathy. The CDR3, as DNA: TGCAGTGCTCGACACGAACAGCGCTTTGTTACTTACGAGCAGTACTTC. Encoded protein: CSARHEQRFVTYEQYF.